This T cell receptor (beta chain) was sequenced for a study of blood T cell repertoires in COVID-19. Overall study context: Samples representing acute and convalescent COVID-19 were sourced from the United States, Italy and Spain. Sample material is recorded as cDNA or gDNA derived from T cells, B-cell-depleted T cells, or PBMCs.

In the source study's methods: Quantification of nucleated cells was approximated via reference gene primer amplification. Assay used: immunoSEQ multiplex PCR; TCRdb lists only in-frame clones, some missing. The DNA was the basis for D and trimming; V, J and clone size are from that table. Seen here are about 110,000 clones, 88% observed once, and the top ten hold approximately 3.4%. The CDR3 runs to 15 residues. Per the germline V gene, CDR1 is SGDLS and CDR2 is YYNGEE. V was pared by 3 bases and J by 7 bases, with 4 bases of the junction left unmatched. This receptor was obtained from a woman between 45 and 60 years old with acute or convalescent COVID-19. The genes are TRBV9 and TRBJ1-6; 10 bases fit TRBD1. Sequenced: peripheral blood. CDR3 DNA: TGTGCCAGCAGCGGACCGGGACAGGGGAATTCACCCCTCCACTTT. The encoded protein is CASSGPGQGNSPLHF.